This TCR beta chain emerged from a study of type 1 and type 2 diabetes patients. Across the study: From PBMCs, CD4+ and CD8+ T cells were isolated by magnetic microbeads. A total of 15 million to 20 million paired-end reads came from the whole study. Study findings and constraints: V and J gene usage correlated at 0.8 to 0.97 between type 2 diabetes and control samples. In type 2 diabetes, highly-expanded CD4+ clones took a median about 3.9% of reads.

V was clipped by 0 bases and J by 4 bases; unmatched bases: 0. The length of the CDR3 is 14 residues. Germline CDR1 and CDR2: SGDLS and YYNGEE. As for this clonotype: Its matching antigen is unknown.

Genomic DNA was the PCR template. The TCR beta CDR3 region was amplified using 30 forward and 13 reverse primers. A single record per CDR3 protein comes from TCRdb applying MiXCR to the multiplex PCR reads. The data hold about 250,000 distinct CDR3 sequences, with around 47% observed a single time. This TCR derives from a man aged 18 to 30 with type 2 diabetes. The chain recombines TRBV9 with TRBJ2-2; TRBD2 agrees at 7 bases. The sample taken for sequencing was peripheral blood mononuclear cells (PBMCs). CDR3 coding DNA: TGTGCCAGCAGCGTAGGCGGGGGCACCGGGGAGCTGTTTTTT. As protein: CASSVGGGTGELFF.